This TCR beta chain was observed in a study of blood T cell repertoires in COVID-19. CDR3 length equals 14 residues. Per germline, CDR1 ENHRY and CDR2 SYGVKD. The germline V and J ends were trimmed by 10 bases and 4 bases, with 16 bases remaining between them. Produced via immunoSEQ multiplex PCR; TCRdb's table is partial and in-frame only. Among about 190,000 clones listed, about 81% were seen once. This clone was counted between two and nine times. Sequenced sample: PBMCs or T cells enriched from blood (not recorded which). This sequence was found in a woman aged 25 to 39 who had recovered from COVID-19. This chain connects TRBV10-3 to TRBJ2-2; TRBD2 might be the D (6 bases). DNA of the CDR3: TGTGCCAGCGCTATCCGGCGGGGCACCGGGGAGCTGTTTTTT. Protein product: CASAIRRGTGELFF.